This T cell receptor (beta chain) was captured in a study of blood T cells in healthy people across ages. The use of a sample-barcoded 5' primer and a J-beta primer mix characterized a second PCR of about 6 to 12 cycles. The template-switch adaptor was a 5' adaptor with 12 random nucleotides. It tagged each cDNA molecule. TCRdb re-analysed the 5' RACE reads in MiXCR, keeping a single row per CDR3 protein. The data contain roughly 830,000 distinct CDR3 sequences, about 62% of them singletons. Those donating, healthy Caucasian individuals from Russia, were aged 6 to 90. Worth noting for this clonotype: Its antigen is not known. One junction end does not reproduce the germline sequence, and a read error may be involved.

The CDR3 sequence is 15 residues long. Germline-derived CDR1 and CDR2 are SGDLS and YYNGEE. Study-level results: When set beside aged donors, long-lived donors presented more naive CD4+ cells and higher diversity. Researchers report that TCR beta diversity correlated strongly with naive T cell percentage.

The clonotype originates from a man in his thirties or forties in good health. Sequencing used blood. The chain is built from TRBV9 and TRBJ2-4, with 8 positions matching TRBD1. The tail of the sequence fits TRBJ2-7 better, so the J call may be wrong. CDR3 DNA sequence: TGCGCCAGCAGCGTAGAACAGGGGGTTAACTACGAGCAGTACTTC. Translation gives CASSVEQGVNYEQYF.